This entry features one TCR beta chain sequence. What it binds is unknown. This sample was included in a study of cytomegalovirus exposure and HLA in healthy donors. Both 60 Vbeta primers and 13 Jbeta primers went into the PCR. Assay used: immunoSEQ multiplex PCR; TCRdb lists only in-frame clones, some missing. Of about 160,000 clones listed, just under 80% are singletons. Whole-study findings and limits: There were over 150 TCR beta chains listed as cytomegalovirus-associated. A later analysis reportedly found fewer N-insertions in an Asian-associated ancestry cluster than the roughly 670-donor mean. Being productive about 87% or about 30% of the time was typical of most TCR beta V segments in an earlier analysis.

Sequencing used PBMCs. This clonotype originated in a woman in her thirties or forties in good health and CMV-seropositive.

The CDR3 spells CASSPFQAGGNTGELFF. In nucleotides, the CDR3 is TGCGCCAGCAGCCCCTTTCAAGCGGGGGGGAACACCGGGGAGCTGTTTTTT. This chain connects TRBV4-1 to TRBJ2-2; 9 positions agree with TRBD2. The germline V gene has CDR1 MGHRA and CDR2 YSYEKL. This CDR3 is built from 17 residues. J gave up 1 base and V 4 bases, and 7 bases lay outside the gene matches.